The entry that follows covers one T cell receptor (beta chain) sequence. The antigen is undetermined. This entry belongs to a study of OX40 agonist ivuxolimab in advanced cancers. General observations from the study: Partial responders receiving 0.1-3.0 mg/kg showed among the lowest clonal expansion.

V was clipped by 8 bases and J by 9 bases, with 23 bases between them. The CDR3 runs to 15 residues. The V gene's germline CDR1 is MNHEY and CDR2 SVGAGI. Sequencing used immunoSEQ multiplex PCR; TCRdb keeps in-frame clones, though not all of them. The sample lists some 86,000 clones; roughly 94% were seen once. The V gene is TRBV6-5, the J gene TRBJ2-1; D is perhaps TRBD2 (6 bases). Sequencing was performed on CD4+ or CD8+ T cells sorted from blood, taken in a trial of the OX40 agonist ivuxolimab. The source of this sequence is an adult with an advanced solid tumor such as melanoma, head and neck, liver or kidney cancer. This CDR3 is CASGGGISLGGEQFF. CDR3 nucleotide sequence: TGTGCCAGCGGGGGAGGTATCTCTTTGGGCGGTGAGCAGTTCTTC.